Given below is one T cell receptor (beta chain) in context. The data were obtained in a study of T cell clones after liver transplantation. Study information: Liver transplant recipients had immunosuppression withdrawal attempted within 2 years. Until 12-24 months post-transplant, subjects got standard immunosuppression and no induction.

Data came from immunoSEQ multiplex PCR; TCRdb stores just in-frame clones and leaves some out. The sample holds 75,000 to 95,000 clones, roughly 85% seen once. The receptor was derived from a human patient who received a liver transplant. Among the T cells, some may be from the graft donor. The sequencing used CD4+ T cells from blood, collected at the 22-month timepoint.

The CDR3 sequence is CASSSRTGIRRAFF. Written as DNA, the CDR3 is TGTGCCAGCAGCTCCCGAACAGGGATACGAAGAGCTTTCTTT. V usage is TRBV7-9 and J usage is TRBJ1-1; possible D gene TRBD1, 6 bases. Germline CDR1 SEHNR, CDR2 FQNEAQ (reference sequence). This CDR3 region has 14 residues. V lost 4 bases, J lost 10 bases, and 19 bases lay in between. The whole variable domain, filled in from reference TRBV7-9 and TRBJ1-1, reads DTGVSQNPRHKITKRGQNVTFRCDPISEHNRLYWYRQTLGQGPEFLTYFQNEAQLEKSRLLSDRFSAERPKGSFSTLEIQRTEQGDSAMYLCASSSRTGIRRAFFGQGTRLTVV.